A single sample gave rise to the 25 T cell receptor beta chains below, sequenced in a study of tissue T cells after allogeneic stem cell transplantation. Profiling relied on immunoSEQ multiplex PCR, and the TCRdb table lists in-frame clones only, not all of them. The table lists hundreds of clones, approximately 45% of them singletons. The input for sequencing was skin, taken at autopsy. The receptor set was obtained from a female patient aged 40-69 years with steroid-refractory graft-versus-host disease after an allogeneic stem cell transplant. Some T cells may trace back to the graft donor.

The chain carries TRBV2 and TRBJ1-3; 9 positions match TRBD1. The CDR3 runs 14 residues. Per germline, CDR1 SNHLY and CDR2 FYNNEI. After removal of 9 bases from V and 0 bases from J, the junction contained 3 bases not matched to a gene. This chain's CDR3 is CARQGALSGNTIYF. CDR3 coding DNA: TGTGCCAGACAGGGGGCCCTCTCTGGAAACACCATATATTTT.

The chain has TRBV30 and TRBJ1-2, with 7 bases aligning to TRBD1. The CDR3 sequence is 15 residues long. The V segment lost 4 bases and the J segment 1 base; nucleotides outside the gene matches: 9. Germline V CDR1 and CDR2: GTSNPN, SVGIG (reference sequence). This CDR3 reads CAWMARGTFNYGYTF. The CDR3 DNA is TGTGCCTGGATGGCCAGGGGGACCTTTAACTATGGCTACACCTTC.

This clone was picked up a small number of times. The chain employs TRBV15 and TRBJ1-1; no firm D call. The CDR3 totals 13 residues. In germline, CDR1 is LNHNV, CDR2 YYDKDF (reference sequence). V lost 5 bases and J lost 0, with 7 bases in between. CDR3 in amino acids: CATSQTLNTEAFF. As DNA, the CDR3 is TGTGCCACCAGCCAAACCCTGAACACTGAAGCTTTCTTT.

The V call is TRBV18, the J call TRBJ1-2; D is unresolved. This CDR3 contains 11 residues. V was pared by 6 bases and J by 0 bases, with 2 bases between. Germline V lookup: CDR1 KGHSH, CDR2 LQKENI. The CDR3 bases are TGTGCCAGCTCCCCTAACTATGGCTACACCTTC. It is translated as CASSPNYGYTF.

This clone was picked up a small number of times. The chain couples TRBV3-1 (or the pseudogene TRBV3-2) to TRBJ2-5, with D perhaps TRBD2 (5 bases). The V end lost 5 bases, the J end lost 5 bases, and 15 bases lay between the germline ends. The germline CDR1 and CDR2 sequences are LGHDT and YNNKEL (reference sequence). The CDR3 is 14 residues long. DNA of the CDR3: TGTGCCAGCAGCTCTACGGGGAACCCCGAGACCCAGTACTTC. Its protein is CASSSTGNPETQYF.

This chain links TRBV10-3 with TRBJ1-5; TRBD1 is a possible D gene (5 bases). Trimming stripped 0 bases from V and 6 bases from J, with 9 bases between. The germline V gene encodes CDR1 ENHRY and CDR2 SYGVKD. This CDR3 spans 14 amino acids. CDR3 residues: CAISESKGSQPQHF. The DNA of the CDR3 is TGTGCCATCAGTGAGTCGAAGGGGAGTCAGCCCCAGCATTTT.

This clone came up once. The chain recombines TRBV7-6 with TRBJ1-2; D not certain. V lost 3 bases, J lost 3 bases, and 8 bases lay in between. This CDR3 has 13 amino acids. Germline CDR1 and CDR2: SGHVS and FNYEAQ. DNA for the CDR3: TGTGCCAGCAGCTTTGACAAGTACTATGGCTACACCTTC. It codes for CASSFDKYYGYTF.

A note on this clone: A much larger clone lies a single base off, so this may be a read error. The CDR3 protein is CANSPGLAALSEQYF. The CDR3 nucleotides read TGTGCCAATAGTCCAGGACTAGCGGCCCTCTCCGAGCAGTACTTC. This chain uses TRBV19 with TRBJ2-7; 10 nucleotides agree with TRBD2. This CDR3 comprises 15 residues. The germline V gene encodes CDR1 LNHDA and CDR2 SQIVND (reference sequence). The whole variable domain, filled in from reference TRBV19 and TRBJ2-7, reads DGGITQSPKYLFRKEGQNVTLSCEQNLNHDAMYWYRQDPGQGLRLIYYSQIVNDFQKGDIAEGYSVSREKKESFPLTVTSAQKNPTAFYLCANSPGLAALSEQYFGPGTRLTVT.

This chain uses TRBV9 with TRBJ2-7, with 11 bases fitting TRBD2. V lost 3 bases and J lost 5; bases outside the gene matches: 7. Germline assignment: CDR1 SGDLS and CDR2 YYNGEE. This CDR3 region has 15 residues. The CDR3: CASSAPGTSGNEQYF. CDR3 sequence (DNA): TGTGCCAGCAGCGCCCCCGGGACTAGCGGAAACGAGCAGTACTTC.

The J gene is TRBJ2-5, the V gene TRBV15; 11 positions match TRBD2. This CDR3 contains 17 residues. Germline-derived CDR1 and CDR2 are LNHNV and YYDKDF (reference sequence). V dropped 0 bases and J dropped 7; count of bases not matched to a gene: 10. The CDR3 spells CATSRDSLAGGWGTQYF. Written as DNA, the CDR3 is TGTGCCACCAGCAGAGATTCGCTAGCGGGGGGCTGGGGGACCCAGTACTTC.

CDR3 nucleotides: TGCGCCAGCAGCCAAGATAAGGGACTAGCGGGAGCCCCATCCAGCGATGAGCAGTTCTTC. Its translation: CASSQDKGLAGAPSSDEQFF. The chain links TRBV4-1 to TRBJ2-1; 14 positions agree with TRBD2. CDR1 is MGHRA and CDR2 is YSYEKL in the germline V gene. The CDR3 contains 20 residues. Germline trimming cut 0 bases from V and 8 bases from J; bases unmatched to any gene: 15.

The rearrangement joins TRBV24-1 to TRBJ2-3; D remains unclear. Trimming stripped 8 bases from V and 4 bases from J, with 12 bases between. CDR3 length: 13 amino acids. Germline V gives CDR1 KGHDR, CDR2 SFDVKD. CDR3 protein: CATNNGFADTQYF. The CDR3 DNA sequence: TGTGCCACCAACAACGGGTTCGCAGATACGCAGTATTTT.

The CDR3 protein is CASSVNLRTGNTIYF. The DNA of the CDR3 is TGTGCCAGCAGCGTAAATTTAAGGACTGGAAACACCATATATTTT. The V and J genes are TRBV9 and TRBJ1-3; D remains ambiguous. Per germline, CDR1 SGDLS and CDR2 YYNGEE. This CDR3 comprises 15 residues. Between the trimmed V and J ends, which lost 1 base and 2 bases, there was a span of 10 bases.

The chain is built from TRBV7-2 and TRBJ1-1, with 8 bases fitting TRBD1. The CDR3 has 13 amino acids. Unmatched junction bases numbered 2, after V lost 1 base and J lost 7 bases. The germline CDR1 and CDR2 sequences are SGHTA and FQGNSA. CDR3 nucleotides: TGTGCCAGCAGCTTAGGGACAGGGTTTGAAGCTTTCTTT. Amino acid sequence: CASSLGTGFEAFF.

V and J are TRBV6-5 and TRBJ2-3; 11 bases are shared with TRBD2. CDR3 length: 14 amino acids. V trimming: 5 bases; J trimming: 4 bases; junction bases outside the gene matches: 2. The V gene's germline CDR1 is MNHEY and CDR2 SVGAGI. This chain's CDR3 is CASSPGLAADTQYF. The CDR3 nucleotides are TGTGCCAGCAGTCCGGGACTAGCGGCAGATACGCAGTATTTT.

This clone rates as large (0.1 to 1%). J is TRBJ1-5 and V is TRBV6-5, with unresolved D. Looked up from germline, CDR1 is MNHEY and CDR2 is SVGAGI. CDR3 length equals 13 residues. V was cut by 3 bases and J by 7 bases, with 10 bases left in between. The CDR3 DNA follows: TGTGCCAGCAGTTATGGGAACGAACAGCCCCAGCATTTT. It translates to CASSYGNEQPQHF.

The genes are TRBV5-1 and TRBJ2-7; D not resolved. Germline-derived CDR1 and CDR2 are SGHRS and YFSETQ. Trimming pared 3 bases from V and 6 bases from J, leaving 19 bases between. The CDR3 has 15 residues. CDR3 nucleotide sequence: TGCGCCAGCAGCTCCGGAGTTCCTCCCCCCTCCGAGCAGTACTTC. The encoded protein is CASSSGVPPPSEQYF. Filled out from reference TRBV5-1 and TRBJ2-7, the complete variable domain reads KAGVTQTPRYLIKTRGQQVTLSCSPISGHRSVSWYQQTPGQGLQFLFEYFSETQRNKGNFPGRFSGRQFSNSRSEMNVSTLELGDSALYLCASSSGVPPPSEQYFGPGTRLTVT.

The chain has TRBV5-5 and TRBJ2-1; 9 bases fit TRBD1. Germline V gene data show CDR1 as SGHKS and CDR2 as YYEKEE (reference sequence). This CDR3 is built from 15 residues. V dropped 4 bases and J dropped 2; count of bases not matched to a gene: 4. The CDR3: CASSPGQGTYNEQFF. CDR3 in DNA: TGTGCCAGCAGCCCAGGACAGGGGACCTACAATGAGCAGTTCTTC.

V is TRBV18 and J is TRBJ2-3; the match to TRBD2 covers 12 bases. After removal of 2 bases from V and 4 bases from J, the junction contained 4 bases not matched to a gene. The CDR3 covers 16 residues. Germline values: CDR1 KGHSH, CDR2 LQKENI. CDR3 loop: CASSPSLAGGPDTQYF. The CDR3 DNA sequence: TGTGCCAGCTCACCATCCCTAGCGGGGGGGCCAGATACGCAGTATTTT. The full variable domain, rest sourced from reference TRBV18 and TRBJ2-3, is NAGVMQNPRHLVRRRGQEARLRCSPMKGHSHVYWYRQLPEEGLKFMVYLQKENIIDESGMPKERFSAEFPKEGPSILRIQQVVRGDSAAYFCASSPSLAGGPDTQYFGPGTRLTVL.

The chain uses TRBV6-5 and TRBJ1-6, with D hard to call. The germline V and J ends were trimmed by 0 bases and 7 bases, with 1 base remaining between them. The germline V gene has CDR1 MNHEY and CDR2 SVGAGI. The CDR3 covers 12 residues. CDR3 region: CASSYSNSPLHF. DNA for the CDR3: TGTGCCAGCAGTTACTCGAATTCACCCCTCCACTTT.

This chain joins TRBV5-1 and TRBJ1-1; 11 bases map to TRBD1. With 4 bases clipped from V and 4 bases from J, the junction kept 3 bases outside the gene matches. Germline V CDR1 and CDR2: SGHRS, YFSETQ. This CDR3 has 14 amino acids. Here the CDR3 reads CASSGQGAGTEAFF. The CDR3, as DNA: TGCGCCAGCAGCGGACAGGGGGCGGGCACTGAAGCTTTCTTT.

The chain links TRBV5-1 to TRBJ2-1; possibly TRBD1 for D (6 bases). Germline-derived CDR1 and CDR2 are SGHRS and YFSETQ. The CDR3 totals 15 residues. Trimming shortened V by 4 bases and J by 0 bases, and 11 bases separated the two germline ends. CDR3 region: CASSKQGSSYNEQFF. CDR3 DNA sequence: TGCGCCAGCAGCAAACAGGGTAGCTCCTACAATGAGCAGTTCTTC.

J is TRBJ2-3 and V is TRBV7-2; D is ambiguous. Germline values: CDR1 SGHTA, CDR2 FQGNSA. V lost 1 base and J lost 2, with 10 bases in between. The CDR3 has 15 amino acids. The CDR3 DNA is TGTGCCAGCAGCTTAGTTCAGGTGATCACAGATACGCAGTATTTT. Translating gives CASSLVQVITDTQYF. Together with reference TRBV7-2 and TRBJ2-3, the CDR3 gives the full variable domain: GAGVSQSPSNKVTEKGKDVELRCDPISGHTALYWYRQSLGQGLEFLIYFQGNSAPDKSGLPSDRFSAERTGGSVSTLTIQRTQQEDSAVYLCASSLVQVITDTQYFGPGTRLTVL.

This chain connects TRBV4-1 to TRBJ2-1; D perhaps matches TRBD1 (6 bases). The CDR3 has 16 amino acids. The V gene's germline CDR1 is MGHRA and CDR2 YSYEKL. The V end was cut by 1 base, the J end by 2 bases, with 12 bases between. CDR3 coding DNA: TGCGCCAGCAGCCAAGTCCGCCAGGGGCCCTACAATGAGCAGTTCTTC. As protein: CASSQVRQGPYNEQFF.

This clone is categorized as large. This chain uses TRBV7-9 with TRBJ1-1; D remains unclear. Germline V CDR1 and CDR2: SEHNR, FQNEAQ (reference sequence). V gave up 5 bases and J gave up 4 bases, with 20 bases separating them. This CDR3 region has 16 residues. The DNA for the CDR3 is TGTGCCAGCAGCACCCCCCGGGAGACCTGGGGCACTGAAGCTTTCTTT. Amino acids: CASSTPRETWGTEAFF. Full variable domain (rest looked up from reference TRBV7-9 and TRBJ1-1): DTGVSQNPRHKITKRGQNVTFRCDPISEHNRLYWYRQTLGQGPEFLTYFQNEAQLEKSRLLSDRFSAERPKGSFSTLEIQRTEQGDSAMYLCASSTPRETWGTEAFFGQGTRLTVV.